This TCR beta chain appears in the sequencing data of a study of cytomegalovirus exposure and HLA in healthy donors. Study at large: The roughly 110 validation repertoires were reported in a later analysis to have been generated on the same platform as the roughly 720 first-cohort repertoires.

Study-wide findings and caveats: Under in vitro conditions, three CMV-associated chains were confirmed as specific for CMV antigens.

For this clone: Its target is not known.

J gave up 5 bases and V 5 bases, and 15 bases lay outside the gene matches. This CDR3 comprises 16 residues. Germline V lookup: CDR1 SQVTM, CDR2 ANQGSEA. Profiling relied on immunoSEQ multiplex PCR, and the TCRdb table lists in-frame clones only, not all of them. The table includes roughly 90,000 clones, approximately 81% detected once. Sequenced sample: PBMCs. This rearrangement joins TRBV29-1 to TRBJ2-1; 7 bases line up with TRBD2. The sequence was obtained from a man younger than 35 in good health and CMV-seropositive. CDR3 DNA: TGCAGCGTTATGGTGGCGGGGGAAAACCTTAACAATGAGCAGTTCTTC. This translates into CSVMVAGENLNNEQFF.